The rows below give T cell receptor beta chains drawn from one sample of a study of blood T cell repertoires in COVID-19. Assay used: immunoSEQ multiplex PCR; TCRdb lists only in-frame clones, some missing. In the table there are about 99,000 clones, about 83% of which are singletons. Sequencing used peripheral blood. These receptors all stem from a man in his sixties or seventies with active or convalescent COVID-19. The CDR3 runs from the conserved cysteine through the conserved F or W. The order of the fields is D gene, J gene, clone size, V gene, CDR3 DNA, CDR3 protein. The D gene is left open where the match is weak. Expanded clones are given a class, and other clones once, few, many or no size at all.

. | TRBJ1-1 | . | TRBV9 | TGTGCCAGCAGCGTAGAGGAGGGGCGGGCTGAAGCTTTCTTT | CASSVEEGRAEAFF
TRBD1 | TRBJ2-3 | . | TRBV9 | TGTGCCAGCAGCGTAAGGTTAGGGGGCCTAGTGAAAGATACGCAGTATTTT | CASSVRLGGLVKDTQYF
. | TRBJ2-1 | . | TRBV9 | TGTGCCAGCAGCGTCCGTGGAGGTGACATCCAGTTCTTC | CASSVRGGDIQFF
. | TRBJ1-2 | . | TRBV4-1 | TGCGCCAGCAGCCAAGCCGCCTTTCAGGAAAGGGGCTACACCTTC | CASSQAAFQERGYTF
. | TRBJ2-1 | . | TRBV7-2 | TGTGCCAGCAGCTTAAAGACATGGGTTTACTCTTTCTTC | CASSLKTWVYSFF
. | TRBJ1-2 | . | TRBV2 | TGTGCCAGCGGAGGGACGGTACTCTATGGCTACACCTTC | CASGGTVLYGYTF
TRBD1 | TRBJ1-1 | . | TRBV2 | TGTGCCAGCAGCGCCACAACAGGGGGCAGGGGTGAAGCTTTCTTT | CASSATTGGRGEAFF
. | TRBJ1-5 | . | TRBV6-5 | TGTGCCAGCACCGGACAGCTTAATCAGCCCCAGCATTTT | CASTGQLNQPQHF
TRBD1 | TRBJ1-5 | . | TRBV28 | TGTGCCAGCAGTTTAAGGTTAGGGAGACAGGGGGCGTATCAGCCCCAGCATTTT | CASSLRLGRQGAYQPQHF
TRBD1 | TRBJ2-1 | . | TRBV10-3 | TGTGCCATCAGTGGGACAGGGGCTTACAGTGAGCAGTTCTTC | CAISGTGAYSEQFF
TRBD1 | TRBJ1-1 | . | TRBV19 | TGTGCCAGTAGTATTATTGCAGGACAGGGCGCCACTGAAGCTTTCTTT | CASSIIAGQGATEAFF
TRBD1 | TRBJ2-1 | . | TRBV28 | TGTGCCAGTCTAGCAGGGGGCGGCTCCTACAATGAGCAGTTCTTC | CASLAGGGSYNEQFF
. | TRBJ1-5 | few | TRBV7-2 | TGTGCCAGCAGCTCCCAGGGTGATCAGCCCCAGCATTTT | CASSSQGDQPQHF
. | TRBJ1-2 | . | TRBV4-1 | TGCGCCAGCAGCCAATCAGAAAACTATGGCTACACCTTC | CASSQSENYGYTF
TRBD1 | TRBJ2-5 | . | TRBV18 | TGTGCCAGCTCGGTAACTCCGGGACAGGGGGGAGAGACCCAGTACTTC | CASSVTPGQGGETQYF
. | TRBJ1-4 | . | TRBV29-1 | TGCAGCGTAGCCGGCGCTCAGGATGAAAAACTGTTTTTT | CSVAGAQDEKLFF
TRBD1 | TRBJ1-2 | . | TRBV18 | TGTGCCAGCTCACCCGCCGGACAGGGTTACTATGGCTACACCTTC | CASSPAGQGYYGYTF
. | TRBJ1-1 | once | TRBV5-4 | TGTGCCAGCAGCTTTCTTTCGGGAGGCACTGAAGCTTTCTTT | CASSFLSGGTEAFF
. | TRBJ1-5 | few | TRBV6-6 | TGTGCCAGCACCGTCTACCGTGGTCAGCCCCAGCATTTT | CASTVYRGQPQHF
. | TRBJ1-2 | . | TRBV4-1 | TGCGCCAGCAGCCAAGATCTGGCAGGGCTTTCTTATGGCTACACCTTC | CASSQDLAGLSYGYTF
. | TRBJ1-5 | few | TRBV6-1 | TGTGCCAGCAGTGAGGCCCTGAATCAGCCCCAGCATTTT | CASSEALNQPQHF
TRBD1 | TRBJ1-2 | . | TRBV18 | TGTGCCAGCTCACGAGGACAGGGGGAGTATAACGGCTACACCTTC | CASSRGQGEYNGYTF
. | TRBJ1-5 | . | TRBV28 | TGTGCCAGCAGGAACAGGGATCAGCCCCAGCATTTT | CASRNRDQPQHF
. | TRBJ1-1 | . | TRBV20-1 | TGCAGTGCTCGGGAGGCTGTCGAAGCTTTCTTT | CSAREAVEAFF
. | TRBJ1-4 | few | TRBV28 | TGTGCCAGCAGTTTATCGGGGAAAGAAAAACTGTTTTTT | CASSLSGKEKLFF
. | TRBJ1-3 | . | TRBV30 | TGTGCCTGGAGTACAGGGAGCTCTGGAAACACCATATATTTT | CAWSTGSSGNTIYF
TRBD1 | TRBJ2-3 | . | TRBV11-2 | TGTGCCAGCAGCTTACTACGACAGGGGGTGGATACGCAGTATTTT | CASSLLRQGVDTQYF